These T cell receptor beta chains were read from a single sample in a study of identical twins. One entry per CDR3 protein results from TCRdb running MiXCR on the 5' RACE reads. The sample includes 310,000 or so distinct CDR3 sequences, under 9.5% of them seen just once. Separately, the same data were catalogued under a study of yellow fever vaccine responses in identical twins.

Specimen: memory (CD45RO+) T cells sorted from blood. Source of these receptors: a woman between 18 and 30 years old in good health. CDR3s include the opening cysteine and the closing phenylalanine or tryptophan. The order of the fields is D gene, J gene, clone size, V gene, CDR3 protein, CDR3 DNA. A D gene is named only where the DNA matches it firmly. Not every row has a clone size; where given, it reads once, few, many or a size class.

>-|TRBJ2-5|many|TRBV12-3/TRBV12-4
CASSLDVKETQYF
TGTGCCAGCAGTTTGGACGTAAAAGAGACCCAGTACTTC
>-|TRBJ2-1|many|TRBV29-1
CSVGSPYNEQFF
TGCAGCGTGGGATCACCCTACAATGAGCAGTTCTTC
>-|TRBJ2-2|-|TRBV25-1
CASRSQGWGGELFF
TGTGCCAGCAGATCTCAGGGGTGGGGCGGGGAGCTGTTTTTT
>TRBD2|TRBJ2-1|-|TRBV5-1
CASSLGSSGGHSYNEQFF
TGCGCCAGCAGTTTGGGGTCTAGCGGGGGGCACTCCTACAATGAGCAGTTCTTC
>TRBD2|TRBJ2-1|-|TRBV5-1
CASSLEGTRQNEQFF
TGCGCCAGCAGCTTGGAGGGGACTAGGCAGAATGAGCAGTTCTTC
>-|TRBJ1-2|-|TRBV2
CASSEGGGPLYGYTF
TGTGCCAGCAGTGAAGGCGGTGGTCCCCTTTATGGCTACACCTTC
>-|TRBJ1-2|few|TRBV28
CASSVGLKSYGYTF
TGTGCCAGCAGTGTCGGACTCAAGAGCTATGGCTACACCTTC
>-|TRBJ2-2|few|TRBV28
CASSLSRGGPNTGELFF
TGTGCCAGCAGTTTAAGCAGGGGAGGACCGAACACCGGGGAGCTGTTTTTT
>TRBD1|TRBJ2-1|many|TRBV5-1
CASSLQGDYNEQFF
TGCGCCAGCAGCTTGCAGGGGGACTACAATGAGCAGTTCTTC
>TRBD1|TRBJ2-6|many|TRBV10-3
CAISEFSGTGGTSSGANVLTF
TGTGCCATCAGTGAGTTCTCCGGGACAGGGGGTACCTCGTCAGGGGCCAACGTCCTGACTTTC
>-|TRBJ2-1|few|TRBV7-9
CASSTRWAEQFF
TGTGCCAGCAGTACTCGGTGGGCTGAGCAGTTCTTC
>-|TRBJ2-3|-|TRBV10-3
CAISESDTQYF
TGTGCCATCAGTGAGTCAGATACGCAGTATTTT
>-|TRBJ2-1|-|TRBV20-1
CSARVLLAGEQFF
TGCAGTGCTAGAGTTTTACTAGCTGGTGAGCAGTTCTTC
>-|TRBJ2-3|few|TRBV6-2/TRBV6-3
CASTPTGVMADTQYF
TGTGCCAGCACCCCGACGGGAGTGATGGCAGATACGCAGTATTTT
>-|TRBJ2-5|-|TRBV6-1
CASSEASGPYQYF
TGTGCCAGCAGTGAAGCGTCAGGACCCTACCAGTACTTC
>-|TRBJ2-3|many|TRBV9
CASSAGLGTDTQYF
TGTGCCAGCAGCGCGGGGCTAGGCACAGATACGCAGTATTTT
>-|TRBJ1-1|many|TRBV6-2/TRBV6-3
CASSQFDIGHTEAFF
TGTGCCAGCAGTCAATTTGACATCGGACACACTGAAGCTTTCTTT
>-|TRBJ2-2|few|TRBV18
CASSPQGPGAGELFF
TGTGCCAGCTCACCACAAGGGCCCGGAGCCGGGGAGCTGTTTTTT
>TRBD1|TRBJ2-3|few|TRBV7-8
CASSQAGGPLMSTDTQYF
TGTGCCAGCAGCCAAGCAGGGGGCCCCCTAATGAGCACAGATACGCAGTATTTT
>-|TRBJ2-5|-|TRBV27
CASSARDKETQYF
TGTGCCAGCAGTGCCCGGGACAAGGAGACCCAGTACTTC
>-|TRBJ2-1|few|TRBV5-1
CASSLGVADEQFF
TGCGCCAGCAGCTTGGGGGTGGCCGATGAGCAGTTCTTC
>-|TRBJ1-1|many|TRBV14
CASSQDRGSEAFF
TGTGCCAGCAGCCAAGACAGGGGCTCTGAAGCTTTCTTT
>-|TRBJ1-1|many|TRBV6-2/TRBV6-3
CASSYVGHTEAFF
TGTGCCAGCAGTTACGTAGGGCACACTGAAGCTTTCTTT
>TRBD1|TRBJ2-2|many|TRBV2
CASRKGQGNGELFF
TGTGCCAGCAGAAAGGGACAGGGGAACGGGGAGCTGTTTTTT
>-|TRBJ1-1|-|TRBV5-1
CASSPDMGAMNTEAFF
TGCGCCAGCAGCCCGGACATGGGAGCAATGAACACTGAAGCTTTCTTT
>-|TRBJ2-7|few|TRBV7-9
CASSISTGTHYEQYF
TGTGCCAGCAGCATATCGACCGGGACACACTACGAGCAGTACTTC
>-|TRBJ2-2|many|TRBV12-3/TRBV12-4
CASNPNSQGATGELFF
TGTGCCAGCAATCCCAATTCACAGGGCGCCACCGGGGAGCTGTTTTTT
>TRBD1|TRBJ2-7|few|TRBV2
CASRVGTVYEQYF
TGTGCCAGCAGGGTGGGGACAGTCTACGAGCAGTACTTC
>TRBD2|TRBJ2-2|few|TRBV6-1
CASSDASGGRTGELFF
TGTGCCAGCAGTGATGCTAGCGGGGGTCGCACCGGGGAGCTGTTTTTT